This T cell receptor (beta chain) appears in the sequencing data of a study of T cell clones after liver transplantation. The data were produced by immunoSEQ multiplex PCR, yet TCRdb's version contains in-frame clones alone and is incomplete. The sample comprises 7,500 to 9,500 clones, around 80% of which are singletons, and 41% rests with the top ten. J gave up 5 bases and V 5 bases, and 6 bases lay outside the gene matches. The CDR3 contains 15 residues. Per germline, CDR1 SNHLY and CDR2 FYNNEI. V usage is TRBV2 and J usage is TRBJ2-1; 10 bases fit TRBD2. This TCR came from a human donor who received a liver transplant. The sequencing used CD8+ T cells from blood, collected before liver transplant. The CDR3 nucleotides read TGTGCCAGCAGTTCCACTAGCGGGGTTAACAATGAGCAGTTCTTC. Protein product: CASSSTSGVNNEQFF.